The T cell receptor beta chain described here comes from a study of CD8 T cells in ankylosing spondylitis. A quantitative 5'-RACE method, one with molecular barcodes, was used to make TCR beta libraries. TCRdb fed the 5' RACE reads into MiXCR, producing one record per CDR3 protein. The sample records 350,000 or so distinct CDR3 sequences, 6.5% to 10% being singletons. Germline CDR1 is SEHNR and CDR2 is FQNEAQ (reference sequence). The germline V and J ends were trimmed by 4 bases and 0 bases, with 11 bases remaining between them. The CDR3 consists of 15 residues. Study-wide results and limits: Matched synovial fluid from ankylosing spondylitis patients was reported to be enriched for disease-linked clones. A motif of eight or nine highly homologous TCR beta variants was seen as apparently characteristic of ankylosing spondylitis blood.

This clonotype was counted many times. Its antigen is undetermined. This sequence originates from a male donor with ankylosing spondylitis. The chain is built from TRBV7-9 and TRBJ2-3; D may match TRBD1 or TRBD2 (5 bases each). Sequencing input: blood, either unsorted or a sorted T cell fraction (not recorded which). CDR3 sequence reads: CASSSLGESTDTQYF. The CDR3 coding sequence is TGTGCCAGCAGCTCCTTGGGGGAGAGCACAGATACGCAGTATTTT.